The 31 T cell receptor beta chains presented below share a single source sample, sequenced in a study of OX40 agonist ivuxolimab in advanced cancers. Measured with immunoSEQ multiplex PCR; TCRdb has only the in-frame clones, and not every one. The sample consists of approximately 79,000 clones, about 85% of them appearing once. This material consisted of CD4+ or CD8+ T cells sorted from blood, taken in a trial of the OX40 agonist ivuxolimab. Every receptor here comes from an adult with an advanced solid tumor such as melanoma, head and neck, liver or kidney cancer.

Only one count was recorded for this clone. DNA for the CDR3: TGTGCCAGCAGCCCCAAAGGGACAGGGAACTATGGCTACACCTTC. Translated, it gives CASSPKGTGNYGYTF. The chain uses TRBV9 and TRBJ1-2; 9 positions match TRBD1. The CDR3 is 15 amino acids. Germline CDR1 reads SGDLS; CDR2 reads YYNGEE. V was pared by 4 bases and J by 2 bases, with 6 bases of the junction left unmatched.

The V and J genes are TRBV4-2 and TRBJ2-5; 11 nucleotides match TRBD2. This CDR3 has 15 residues. Germline loops: CDR1 LGHNA, CDR2 YNFKEQ. With V trimmed by 4 bases and J by 5 bases, 6 bases remained unmatched. The CDR3 nucleotides are TGTGCCAGCAGCCTTAGCGGGGGGGCCCGGGAGACCCAGTACTTC. Protein: CASSLSGGARETQYF.

The chain uses TRBV7-6 and TRBJ2-1, with D possibly being TRBD2 (6 bases). The V gene's germline CDR1 is SGHVS and CDR2 FNYEAQ. Between the trimmed V and J ends, which lost 5 bases and 3 bases, there was a span of 11 bases. This CDR3 contains 14 residues. In DNA form, the CDR3 reads TGTGCCAGCAGCAAGGGACTTCGCTACAATGAGCAGTTCTTC. Its translation is CASSKGLRYNEQFF.

The chain recombines TRBV20-1 with TRBJ2-5, with D hard to call. Germline V gene lookup returns CDR1 DFQATT and CDR2 SNEGSKA (reference sequence). The length of the CDR3 is 11 residues. With 5 bases removed from V and 4 bases from J, the gap between germline ends came to 8 bases. CDR3 sequence (DNA): TGCAGTGCTGCAAAGATAGAGACCCAGTACTTC. Its protein product is CSAAKIETQYF.

The V and J genes are TRBV21-1 and TRBJ2-7; the table's D gene call, TRBD2, was not cross checked with the DNA. TRBV21-1 is deemed a pseudogene. The CDR3 contains 13 residues. Here the CDR3 DNA reads TGTGCCACCATAGCGAGGAGCTCCTACGAGCAGTACTTC. This sequence encodes CATIARSSYEQYF.

This rearrangement joins TRBV19 to TRBJ2-5; D is tentatively TRBD1 or TRBD2 (5 bases each). CDR1 and CDR2 from the germline V gene are LNHDA and SQIVND (reference sequence). This CDR3 is built from 14 residues. The V end was cut by 9 bases, the J end by 4 bases, with 18 bases between. This CDR3 is CASHSTGQRETQYF. The CDR3 coding sequence is TGTGCCAGCCATTCTACGGGGCAGCGAGAGACCCAGTACTTC.

The chain combines TRBV5-1 with TRBJ1-5; 7 positions agree with TRBD1. Trimming took 0 bases from V and 7 from J; bases not matched to a gene: 4. CDR3 length: 14 amino acids. Germline V lookup: CDR1 SGHRS, CDR2 YFSETQ. For the CDR3, the DNA is TGCGCCAGCAGCTTGGAGGGGGCACGACAGCCCCAGCATTTT. Its protein is CASSLEGARQPQHF.

This clone was seen only a few times. This rearrangement joins TRBV7-3 to TRBJ2-3; TRBD2 aligns across 14 bases. Germline lookup yields CDR1 SGHTA and CDR2 FQGTGA. V shed 3 bases and J 9 bases; nucleotides not matched to a gene: 17. The CDR3 spans 19 residues. The CDR3 protein is CASSLQKGGLAGGRNTQYF. In DNA, the CDR3 is TGTGCCAGCAGCTTGCAAAAAGGTGGACTAGCGGGGGGCCGGAACACGCAGTATTTT.

The chain has TRBV19 and TRBJ2-1; TRBD2 agrees at 8 bases. This CDR3 is built from 14 residues. The junction had 4 bases not matched to a gene; V was cut back by 4 bases and J by 5 bases. The germline V gene has CDR1 LNHDA and CDR2 SQIVND (reference sequence). In nucleotides, the CDR3 is TGTGCCAGTAGTAAAGCGGGAGCTCACAATGAGCAGTTCTTC. The encoded protein is CASSKAGAHNEQFF. Combining the CDR3 with reference TRBV19 and TRBJ2-1 gives the whole variable domain DGGITQSPKYLFRKEGQNVTLSCEQNLNHDAMYWYRQDPGQGLRLIYYSQIVNDFQKGDIAEGYSVSREKKESFPLTVTSAQKNPTAFYLCASSKAGAHNEQFFGPGTRLTVL.

The chain is built from TRBV19 and TRBJ1-5; D possibly corresponds to TRBD1 (5 bases). V shed 3 bases and J shed 0 bases, with 18 bases lying between them. Looked up from germline, CDR1 is LNHDA and CDR2 is SQIVND (reference sequence). The CDR3 consists of 18 residues. This CDR3 reads CASSIGTRSAYSNQPQHF. The CDR3 coding sequence is TGTGCCAGTAGTATCGGGACTCGCTCGGCCTATAGCAATCAGCCCCAGCATTTT.

V and J are TRBV7-2 and TRBJ1-2; no definite D call. V was shortened by 5 bases and J by 6 bases, with 16 bases between the two germline ends. There are 14 residues in the CDR3. The germline V gene has CDR1 SGHTA and CDR2 FQGNSA. CDR3 amino acids: CASSTATAADGYTF. In nucleotides, the CDR3 is TGTGCCAGCAGCACGGCGACGGCCGCTGATGGCTACACCTTC.

The chain carries TRBV6-1 and TRBJ1-1; TRBD1 matches at 7 bases. J lost 0 bases, V lost 9 bases, and 4 bases had no gene match. The length of the CDR3 is 13 residues. Germline CDR1 reads MNHNS; CDR2 reads SASEGT. The CDR3: CASTGQMNTEAFF. The DNA of the CDR3 is TGTGCCAGTACGGGACAGATGAACACTGAAGCTTTCTTT.

The chain uses TRBV7-3 and TRBJ2-2, with 9 bases that match TRBD2. Germline CDR1 is SGHTA and CDR2 is FQGTGA. Trimming removed 4 bases from V and 1 base from J; junction bases left unmatched: 4. The CDR3 runs to 16 residues. The CDR3 nucleotides read TGTGCCAGCAGCTCCGGGACTAGCAGGAACACCGGGGAGCTGTTTTTT. Protein product: CASSSGTSRNTGELFF.

This chain joins TRBV15 and TRBJ1-2; 7 positions agree with TRBD1. CDR1 is LNHNV, CDR2 YYDKDF, per germline (reference sequence). This CDR3 region has 14 residues. Trimming took 2 bases from V and 2 from J; bases not matched to a gene: 2. CDR3 loop: CATSRPQGNYGYTF. The CDR3 region has the DNA TGTGCCACCAGCAGACCACAGGGGAACTATGGCTACACCTTC.

The chain carries TRBV28 and TRBJ2-5; 7 positions match TRBD2. The J segment lost 2 bases and the V segment lost 7 bases, leaving 13 bases of the junction unmatched. Germline assignment: CDR1 MDHEN and CDR2 SYDVKM. This CDR3 comprises 16 residues. CDR3 protein: CASTSVPSGLQETQYF. DNA of the CDR3: TGTGCCAGCACCTCAGTCCCCTCGGGACTACAAGAGACCCAGTACTTC.

This chain links TRBV28 with TRBJ2-1, with D unresolved. Germline V gene sequence: CDR1 MDHEN, CDR2 SYDVKM. The ends were cut back, 4 bases at V and 8 bases at J, with 18 bases in the middle. The CDR3 sequence is 15 residues long. The CDR3 nucleotides are TGTGCCAGCAGTTCTCCGGCTAGTTCCTGGGATGAGCAGTTCTTC. Protein sequence: CASSSPASSWDEQFF.

The chain carries TRBV28 and TRBJ2-2; possibly TRBD1 or TRBD2 for D (5 bases each). The germline V gene encodes CDR1 MDHEN and CDR2 SYDVKM. V was pared by 6 bases and J by 7 bases, with 9 bases between. This CDR3 has 12 residues. The CDR3 loop reads CASRGDIGELFF. In DNA form, the CDR3 reads TGTGCCAGCAGGGGGGATATCGGGGAGCTGTTTTTT.

This sequence joins TRBV2 and TRBJ1-2; a weak D match, TRBD1 (5 bases). The germline gives CDR1 SNHLY, CDR2 FYNNEI. CDR3 length: 14 residues. Deletions cut 5 bases from V and 1 base from J, with 11 bases between. CDR3 coding DNA: TGTGCCAGCAGTCCGAGGGGCGTTAACTATGGCTACACCTTC. Translation: CASSPRGVNYGYTF.

This clone was seen a handful of times. This chain links TRBV20-1 with TRBJ1-1, with a tentative D call TRBD1 (6 bases). The CDR3 is 11 residues long. V was clipped by 6 bases and J by 3 bases, with 8 bases between them. Germline V gene sequence: CDR1 DFQATT, CDR2 SNEGSKA (reference sequence). In nucleotides, the CDR3 is TGCAGTGCGGGGGGCGACACTGAAGCTTTCTTT. It is translated as CSAGGDTEAFF.

The gene calls are TRBV6-5 and TRBJ2-5; a possible D gene is TRBD1 (5 bases). V gave up 0 bases and J gave up 5 bases, with 13 bases separating them. This CDR3 has 15 amino acids. From germline, CDR1 is MNHEY and CDR2 SVGAGI. CDR3 loop: CASSYSLGVGETQYF. CDR3 DNA sequence: TGTGCCAGCAGTTACTCGTTAGGGGTCGGGGAGACCCAGTACTTC.

This sequence joins TRBV5-1 and TRBJ1-4; D is undetermined. Germline V gene sequence: CDR1 SGHRS, CDR2 YFSETQ. V was shortened by 0 bases and J by 4 bases, with 4 bases between the two germline ends. The CDR3 has 13 residues. CDR3 sequence: CASSLGDNEKLFF. In DNA, the CDR3 is TGCGCCAGCAGCTTGGGGGATAATGAAAAACTGTTTTTT.

The chain couples TRBV6-4 to TRBJ1-5; possibly TRBD1 for D (5 bases). Germline-derived CDR1 and CDR2 are MRHNA and SNTAGT. This CDR3 is built from 14 residues. V lost 8 bases and J lost 0, with 11 bases in between. The CDR3 spells CASSQGGSNQPQHF. The CDR3 nucleotides are TGTGCCAGCTCGCAGGGTGGTAGCAATCAGCCCCAGCATTTT.

Comments on this clone: At the DNA level, this CDR3 is encoded by other sequences in the same sample as well. The chain joins TRBV5-1 to TRBJ2-5, with a weak D call TRBD2 (5 bases). Trimming cost V 0 bases and J 5 bases, with 11 bases left between them. CDR3 length: 14 residues. The germline V gene encodes CDR1 SGHRS and CDR2 YFSETQ. The CDR3 spells CASSLGAPGETQYF. The DNA of the CDR3 is TGCGCCAGCAGCTTGGGGGCCCCGGGGGAGACCCAGTACTTC.

This sequence joins TRBV5-1 and TRBJ2-5; no firm D call. The CDR3 totals 14 residues. Germline-derived CDR1 and CDR2 are SGHRS and YFSETQ. Trimming removed 0 bases from V and 2 bases from J, with 8 bases in between. CDR3 bases: TGCGCCAGCAGCTTGGGGTCACAACAAGAGACCCAGTACTTC. Translating it yields CASSLGSQQETQYF. Looking up the rest from reference TRBV5-1 and TRBJ2-5 gives the full variable domain: KAGVTQTPRYLIKTRGQQVTLSCSPISGHRSVSWYQQTPGQGLQFLFEYFSETQRNKGNFPGRFSGRQFSNSRSEMNVSTLELGDSALYLCASSLGSQQETQYFGPGTRLLVL.

The chain employs TRBV5-1 and TRBJ2-5; no clear D. From germline, CDR1 is SGHRS and CDR2 YFSETQ. The CDR3 runs 13 residues. V lost 0 bases to trimming and J lost 9 bases, with 12 bases between them. The CDR3 DNA follows: TGCGCCAGCAGCTTGGAACTGGGTCGGGCCCAGTACTTC. It yields the protein CASSLELGRAQYF.

V usage is TRBV6-5 and J usage is TRBJ1-2; the match to TRBD1 covers 7 bases. Germline CDR1 and CDR2: MNHEY and SVGAGI. V lost 2 bases and J lost 5; bases outside the gene matches: 11. The CDR3 contains 16 residues. The CDR3 loop is CASSYGGFRGRYGYTF. The DNA for the CDR3 is TGTGCCAGCAGTTACGGAGGCTTCAGGGGGAGGTATGGCTACACCTTC.

The rearrangement joins TRBV5-1 to TRBJ2-5, with D possibly TRBD2 on 6 matching bases. Germline loops: CDR1 SGHRS, CDR2 YFSETQ. V gave up 3 bases and J gave up 4 bases, with 10 bases separating them. The CDR3 length is 13 residues. DNA of the CDR3: TGCGCCAGCAGCTCTGGGGGAGGAGAGACCCAGTACTTC. Residues: CASSSGGGETQYF. Variable domain in full (rest from reference TRBV5-1 and TRBJ2-5): KAGVTQTPRYLIKTRGQQVTLSCSPISGHRSVSWYQQTPGQGLQFLFEYFSETQRNKGNFPGRFSGRQFSNSRSEMNVSTLELGDSALYLCASSSGGGETQYFGPGTRLLVL.

V usage is TRBV2 and J usage is TRBJ2-7; D unclear. V dropped 6 bases and J dropped 0 bases, with 3 bases sitting between them. Germline values: CDR1 SNHLY, CDR2 FYNNEI. CDR3 length equals 11 residues. DNA of the CDR3: TGTGCCAGCAGGGTCTCCTACGAGCAGTACTTC. It encodes CASRVSYEQYF.

This rearrangement joins TRBV2 to TRBJ2-1, with 7 bases aligning to TRBD1. The V and J ends lost 6 bases and 4 bases, in that order; junction bases with no gene match: 6. The CDR3 loop spans 14 amino acids. The germline V gene encodes CDR1 SNHLY and CDR2 FYNNEI. The CDR3 DNA follows: TGTGCCAGCAGCCCCGGGACAGCTTACAATGAGCAGTTCTTC. Translating it yields CASSPGTAYNEQFF.

Here the CDR3 DNA reads TGTGCCTGGAGCCTTAACTATGGCTACACCTTC. This sequence encodes CAWSLNYGYTF. The gene calls are TRBV30 and TRBJ1-2; D is unclear. This CDR3 contains 11 residues. Trimming shortened V by 3 bases and J by 1 base, and 3 bases separated the two germline ends. From germline, CDR1 is GTSNPN and CDR2 SVGIG (reference sequence).

V gene TRBV28 combines with J gene TRBJ2-7; D is unclear. The CDR3 covers 13 residues. V was shortened by 4 bases and J by 3 bases, with 10 bases between the two germline ends. The V gene's germline CDR1 is MDHEN and CDR2 SYDVKM. The CDR3 bases are TGTGCCAGCAGTTCCTTTGAGTTCTACGAGCAGTACTTC. Translating gives CASSSFEFYEQYF.